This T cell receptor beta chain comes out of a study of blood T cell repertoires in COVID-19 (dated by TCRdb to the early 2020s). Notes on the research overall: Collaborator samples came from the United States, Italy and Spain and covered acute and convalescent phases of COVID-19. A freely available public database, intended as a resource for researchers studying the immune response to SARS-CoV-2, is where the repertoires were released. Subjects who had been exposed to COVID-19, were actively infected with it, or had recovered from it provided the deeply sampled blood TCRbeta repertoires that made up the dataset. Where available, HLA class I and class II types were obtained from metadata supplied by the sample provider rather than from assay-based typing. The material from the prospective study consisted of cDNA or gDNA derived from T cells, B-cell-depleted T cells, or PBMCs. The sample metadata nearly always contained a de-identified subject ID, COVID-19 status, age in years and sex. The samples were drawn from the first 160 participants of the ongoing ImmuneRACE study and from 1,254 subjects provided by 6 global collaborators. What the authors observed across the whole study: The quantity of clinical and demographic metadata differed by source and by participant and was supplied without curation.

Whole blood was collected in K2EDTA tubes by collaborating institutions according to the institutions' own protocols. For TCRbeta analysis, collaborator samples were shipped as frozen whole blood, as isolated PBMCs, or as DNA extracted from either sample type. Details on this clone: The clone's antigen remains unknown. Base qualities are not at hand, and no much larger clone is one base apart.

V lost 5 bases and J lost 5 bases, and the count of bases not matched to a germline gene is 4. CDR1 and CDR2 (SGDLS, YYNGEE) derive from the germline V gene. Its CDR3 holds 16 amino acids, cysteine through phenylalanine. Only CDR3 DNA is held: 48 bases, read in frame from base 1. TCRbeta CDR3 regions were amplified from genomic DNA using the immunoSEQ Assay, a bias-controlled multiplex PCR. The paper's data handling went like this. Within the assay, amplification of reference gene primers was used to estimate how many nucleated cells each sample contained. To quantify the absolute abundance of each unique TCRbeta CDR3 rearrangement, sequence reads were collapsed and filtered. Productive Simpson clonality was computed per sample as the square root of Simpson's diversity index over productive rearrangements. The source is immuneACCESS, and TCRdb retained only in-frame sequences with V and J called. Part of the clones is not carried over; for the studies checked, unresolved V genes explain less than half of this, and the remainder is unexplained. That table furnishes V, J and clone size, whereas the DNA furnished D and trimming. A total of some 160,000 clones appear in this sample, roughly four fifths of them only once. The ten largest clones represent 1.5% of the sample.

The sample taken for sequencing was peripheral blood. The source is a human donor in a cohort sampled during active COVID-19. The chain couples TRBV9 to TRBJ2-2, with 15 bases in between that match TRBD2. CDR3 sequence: CASRAGLAGGTGELFF. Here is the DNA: TGTGCCAGCAGGGCCGGACTAGCGGGAGGGACCGGGGAGCTGTTTTTT.